The 18 T cell receptor beta chains listed next were all sequenced from one sample in a study of blood T cell repertoires in COVID-19. Some clones are missing from TCRdb's copy, which holds only in-frame ones; the method was immunoSEQ multiplex PCR. Among roughly 220,000 clones, around four fifths were seen once, and the ten largest hold under 8.5%. Sequencing was done on a sample of peripheral blood. Receptors were obtained from a woman of 80 years or more with COVID-19, enrolled during active disease.

This clone was recorded a few times. J is TRBJ2-7 and V is TRBV9; tentatively, D is TRBD1 (6 bases). The CDR3 length is 15 residues. The germline V and J ends were trimmed by 0 bases and 1 base, with 11 bases remaining between them. From germline, CDR1 is SGDLS and CDR2 YYNGEE. The chain's CDR3 is CASSVAYGQSYEQYF. DNA of the CDR3: TGTGCCAGCAGCGTAGCTTACGGACAGTCCTACGAGCAGTACTTC.

This sequence joins TRBV5-1 and TRBJ2-1; 10 bases are a match to TRBD1. Germline CDR1 and CDR2: SGHRS and YFSETQ. This CDR3 is built from 13 residues. Trimming cost V 4 bases and J 7 bases; bases outside gene matches: 2. CDR3 nucleotides: TGCGCCAGCAGCAAGGGACAGGGGAATGAGCAGTTCTTC. Translated, it gives CASSKGQGNEQFF.

This clone was observed at least ten times. This chain uses TRBV29-1 with TRBJ2-3; 8 bases fit TRBD2. The germline V gene has CDR1 SQVTM and CDR2 ANQGSEA. The length of the CDR3 is 14 residues. After removal of 6 bases from V and 3 bases from J, the junction contained 8 bases not matched to a gene. The DNA for the CDR3 is TGCAGCGTCCGAACAGCGGGAGCGACAGATACGCAGTATTTT. It encodes CSVRTAGATDTQYF.

The chain is built from TRBV2 and TRBJ1-1; D is unclear. Deletions cut 6 bases from V and 7 bases from J, with 12 bases between. The CDR3 totals 12 residues. Germline V lookup: CDR1 SNHLY, CDR2 FYNNEI. The chain's CDR3 is CASRAQSGEAFF. The CDR3 DNA sequence: TGTGCCAGCAGAGCCCAGTCGGGTGAAGCTTTCTTT. The full variable domain, its missing parts supplied by reference TRBV2 and TRBJ1-1, is EPEVTQTPSHQVTQMGQEVILRCVPISNHLYFYWYRQILGQKVEFLVSFYNNEISEKSEIFDDQFSVERPDGSNFTLKIRSTKLEDSAMYFCASRAQSGEAFFGQGTRLTVV.

The chain combines TRBV11-3 with TRBJ2-1; D possibly corresponds to TRBD2 (6 bases). The V and J ends lost 4 bases and 0 bases respectively, with 7 bases between them. The V gene's germline CDR1 is SGHNT and CDR2 YENEEA. The CDR3 extends over 14 amino acids. Here the CDR3 DNA reads TGTGCCAGCAGCTACGGGAGCTCCTACAATGAGCAGTTCTTC. The encoded protein is CASSYGSSYNEQFF.

The chain combines TRBV6-5 with TRBJ1-1, with no clear D. Germline V gene data show CDR1 as MNHEY and CDR2 as SVGAGI. Between the trimmed V and J ends, which lost 0 bases and 4 bases, there was a span of 9 bases. The CDR3 has 14 amino acids. Here the CDR3 DNA reads TGTGCCAGCAGTTACTCTGAGGGTCGCACTGAAGCTTTCTTT. This encodes CASSYSEGRTEAFF.

The chain employs TRBV18 and TRBJ1-5, with 9 positions matching TRBD1. Germline V gene sequence: CDR1 KGHSH, CDR2 LQKENI. The CDR3 extends over 16 amino acids. J was trimmed by 5 bases and V by 2 bases; bases with no gene match: 7. The CDR3 loop is CASSPGGQGVDQPQHF. DNA for the CDR3: TGTGCCAGCTCACCAGGGGGACAGGGTGTGGATCAGCCCCAGCATTTT.

The chain employs TRBV4-3 and TRBJ1-3; D not certain. Per the germline V gene, CDR1 is LGHNA and CDR2 is YSLEER. V dropped 1 base and J dropped 0 bases, with 13 bases sitting between them. The length of the CDR3 is 17 residues. CDR3: CASSQATRGFSGNTIYF. The CDR3 nucleotides are TGCGCCAGCAGCCAAGCCACCCGGGGTTTCTCTGGAAACACCATATATTTT.

This clone appeared once. The chain links TRBV15 to TRBJ1-2; TRBD1 might be the D (6 bases). V was pared by 1 base and J by 7 bases, with 10 bases between. CDR3 length: 13 residues. Germline V gene sequence: CDR1 LNHNV, CDR2 YYDKDF (reference sequence). CDR3: CATSRVGATGYTF. The DNA of the CDR3 is TGTGCCACCAGCAGAGTGGGGGCGACTGGCTACACCTTC.

V usage is TRBV6-2 or TRBV6-3 and J usage is TRBJ2-7; 12 bases match TRBD2. V lost 2 bases to trimming and J lost 4 bases; unmatched junction nucleotides: 3. Per the germline V gene, CDR1 is MNHEY and CDR2 is SVGEGT. The CDR3 runs to 15 residues. As DNA, the CDR3 is TGTGCCAGCAGTTACCAGCTAGCGGGAGGGTACGAGCAGTACTTC. Translating gives CASSYQLAGGYEQYF.

The chain recombines TRBV9 with TRBJ1-1; tentative D call: TRBD1 (5 bases). Germline V lookup: CDR1 SGDLS, CDR2 YYNGEE. Deletions cut 2 bases from V and 0 bases from J, with 8 bases between. The CDR3 has 14 amino acids. The CDR3 nucleotides are TGTGCCAGCAGCGTGGGAGGGGTGAACACTGAAGCTTTCTTT. This encodes CASSVGGVNTEAFF.

The gene calls are TRBV18 and TRBJ2-5, with TRBD2 matching over 7 bases. V lost 3 bases, J lost 3 bases, and 1 base stayed unmatched. The CDR3 spans 13 residues. The germline CDR1 and CDR2 sequences are KGHSH and LQKENI. CDR3 amino acids: CASSPGGEETQYF. As DNA, the CDR3 is TGTGCCAGCTCACCTGGGGGGGAAGAGACCCAGTACTTC.

The chain joins TRBV18 to TRBJ2-1, with 10 positions matching TRBD2. The ends lost 1 base at V and 4 bases at J; junction bases unmatched: 1. The CDR3 spans 15 residues. Germline V gene lookup returns CDR1 KGHSH and CDR2 LQKENI. In DNA form, the CDR3 reads TGTGCCAGCTCACCACAGACTAGCGGGTACAATGAGCAGTTCTTC. It is translated as CASSPQTSGYNEQFF.

The rearrangement joins TRBV28 to TRBJ1-6, with 8 bases identical to TRBD1. CDR3 length equals 15 residues. Germline V gene lookup returns CDR1 MDHEN and CDR2 SYDVKM. V gave up 4 bases and J gave up 9 bases; unmatched junction bases: 8. CDR3 sequence reads: CASSWGQVLGSPLHF. Written as DNA, the CDR3 is TGTGCCAGCAGTTGGGGACAGGTCCTGGGTTCACCCCTCCACTTT.

A word on this clone: Other DNA sequences in this sample translate to the same CDR3. V usage is TRBV5-1 and J usage is TRBJ2-1; 7 positions agree with TRBD1. V lost 4 bases and J lost 1; bases outside the gene matches: 2. The germline gives CDR1 SGHRS, CDR2 YFSETQ. The CDR3 is 14 residues long. Written as DNA, the CDR3 is TGCGCCAGCAGCGGGGGACAGTCCTACAATGAGCAGTTCTTC. It translates to CASSGGQSYNEQFF.

The genes are TRBV7-9 and TRBJ2-5; a possible D gene is TRBD2 (5 bases). The CDR3 is 13 amino acids. Germline CDR1 SEHNR, CDR2 FQNEAQ (reference sequence). V was cut by 2 bases and J by 8 bases, with 12 bases left in between. CDR3 nucleotide sequence: TGTGCCAGCAGCTTAACTTTTGGGAGAACCCAGTACTTC. Amino acids: CASSLTFGRTQYF.

This clone has just a few counts. This chain connects TRBV28 to TRBJ1-2; TRBD1 aligns across 7 bases. V lost 5 bases, J lost 4 bases, and 1 base stayed unmatched. Per germline, CDR1 MDHEN and CDR2 SYDVKM. This CDR3 comprises 12 residues. CDR3 sequence: CASSTGAYGYTF. The CDR3 nucleotides read TGTGCCAGCAGTACAGGGGCCTATGGCTACACCTTC.

CDR3 in amino acids: CASSDGQVTNEKLFF. CDR3 nucleotide sequence: TGTGCCAGCAGTGACGGACAGGTGACTAATGAAAAACTGTTTTTT. This chain links TRBV6-1 with TRBJ1-4, with TRBD1 matching 7 bases. Germline V gene sequence: CDR1 MNHNS, CDR2 SASEGT. This CDR3 is 15 amino acids long. V lost 3 bases and J lost 2; bases outside the gene matches: 3.